Sequencing of this T cell receptor beta chain was carried out in a study of cytomegalovirus exposure and HLA in healthy donors. Study at large: Approximately 200 million T cells yielded approximately 110 million unique TCR beta sequences in earlier analysis.

Concerning this clone: What it binds is not known.

The CDR3 spans 15 residues. Germline V lookup: CDR1 LGHNA, CDR2 YSLEER. Trimming cost V 4 bases and J 2 bases; bases outside gene matches: 5. Amplification used 60 Vbeta primers and 13 Jbeta primers. The protocol was immunoSEQ multiplex PCR, while the TCRdb copy is restricted to in-frame clones and leaves out a portion. Of fewer than 150,000 clones listed, around 80% are singletons. Findings and limits, study-wide: HLA alleles were associated with roughly 15,000 TCR beta sequences in a later analysis at 0.05 false discovery rate.

Sequenced sample: PBMCs. The chain joins TRBV4-3 to TRBJ2-7, with 10 bases fitting TRBD1. This TCR was sampled from a man aged 25 to 40 in good health and CMV-seronegative. In nucleotides, the CDR3 is TGCGCCAGCAGCCGTTCCGGGACAGGGGCCTACGAGCAGTACTTC. As protein: CASSRSGTGAYEQYF.